This record looks at one T cell receptor (beta chain) sequence and its context. The sample originates from a study of T-cell reconstitution after alpha-beta-depleted transplantation in children. Construction of the TCRbeta library involved unique molecular identifiers. From the PCR reads, TCRdb called clonotypes with MiXCR, one entry per CDR3 protein. The table records about 400,000 distinct CDR3 sequences, about a fifth of them present only once. The trim removed 3 bases at V and 15 bases at J, leaving 9 bases unmatched. The length of the CDR3 is 13 residues. The germline V gene has CDR1 SGHRS and CDR2 YFSETQ.

This specimen consisted of PBMCs from the stem cell graft donor, obtained from the stem cell graft. This TCR was recovered from a human donor who donated a stem cell graft to a child with acute myeloid leukemia. J is TRBJ2-1 and V is TRBV5-1; TRBD2 matches 10 bases. The CDR3 nucleotides are TGCGCCAGCAGCTCCGGCCTAGCGGGAGATGTGTTCTTC. Its protein product is CASSSGLAGDVFF.